This TCR beta chain emerged from a study of vaccination and CD4 T cells after COVID-19. Study information: Cells received overlapping spike peptides from SARS-CoV-2, HCoV-NL63, HCoV-OC43 and HCoV-229E as stimulation. Control cultures used a CEFX viral epitope pool, an HIV-1 Nef peptide pool, or no peptide.

Sequenced with the Oncomine TCR Beta short-read assay was DNA taken from cultured CD4+ T cells. From CD4+ T cells that had been cultured, genomic DNA was extracted. One entry per CDR3 protein results from TCRdb running MiXCR on the PCR reads. Here the sample spans 16,000 or so distinct CDR3 sequences, 44% being singletons. Concerning this clonotype itself: The antigen remains undetermined.

This sample's treatment: roughly ten-day PBMC culture with coronavirus spike peptide pools or control peptides (ViraFEST assay). ViraFEST used peptide pools to expand antigen-specific T cells and subsequently sequenced their TCRs. V lost 1 base and J lost 4; bases outside the gene matches: 4. CDR3 size: 15 residues. Sequenced material: CD4+ T cells from blood, cultured in vitro, taken after SARS-CoV-2 vaccination. The genes are TRBV12-3 or TRBV12-4 and TRBJ2-3; 8 bases match TRBD2. The clonotype comes from a human donor who had recovered from COVID-19. CDR3 coding DNA: TGTGCCAGCAGTTTAGTGGCGGGAGGCCCAGATACGCAGTATTTT. Its protein is CASSLVAGGPDTQYF.